What follows are 25 T cell receptor beta chains derived from one specimen sequenced in a study of human T cells and chemical hapten exposure. The library gave individual cDNA molecules unique molecular identifiers. TCRdb used MiXCR to reprocess the reads, holding one entry per CDR3 protein. Counted here are about 3,500 distinct CDR3 sequences, around half occurring once; the ten biggest clones make up around 6.1%. Treatment of the sample: therapeutic diphenylcyclopropenone sensitization with weekly scalp DPC. The sample here was whole blood, taken before DPC sensitization or 2, 6, or about 24 weeks after (not recorded which). These receptors came from an adult with alopecia areata. Some clones in this sample may be carry-over from other donors' samples. This table probably holds off-target reads from a library built for another chain.

This CDR3 reads CASSLGLASDTQYF. In DNA, the CDR3 is TGTGCCAGCAGCTTAGGACTAGCGTCAGATACGCAGTATTTT. The rearrangement uses TRBV7-2 and TRBJ2-3, with TRBD2 matching 8 bases. Germline assignment: CDR1 SGHTA and CDR2 FQGNSA. This CDR3 comprises 14 residues. V lost 1 base and J lost 4; bases outside the gene matches: 1.

This clonotype was seen only a few times. One end of the junction varies from germline; a read error may be responsible. The gene calls are TRBV7-7 and TRBJ2-3; D may be TRBD2 (6 bases). The CDR3 is made up of 15 amino acids. Looked up from germline, CDR1 is SSHAT and CDR2 is FNYEAQ (reference sequence). The DNA of the CDR3 is TGTGCTAGCAGCTTAGATCAGCGGGGCACAGATACGCAGTATTTT. Its protein is CASSLDQRGTDTQYF.

The V and J genes are TRBV29-1 and TRBJ2-3; perhaps TRBD2 as D (6 bases). Germline CDR1 SQVTM, CDR2 ANQGSEA. Trimming removed 6 bases at V and 3 bases at J, with 19 bases between. This CDR3 contains 15 residues. The CDR3 sequence: CSVDKTSLRTDTQYF. The CDR3 region has the DNA TGCAGCGTGGATAAGACTAGTCTGAGGACAGATACGCAGTATTTT.

The V call is TRBV21-1, the J call TRBJ2-5; the table's D call, TRBD2, has no DNA check behind it. TRBV21-1 is termed a pseudogene. This CDR3 has 15 residues. CDR3 DNA sequence: TGTGCCAGCAGCAATAGCGGGGCTATTCAAGAGACCCAGTACTTC. It yields the protein CASSNSGAIQETQYF.

The V and J genes are TRBV4-1 and TRBJ2-3; TRBD2 aligns across 10 bases. From germline, CDR1 is MGHRA and CDR2 YSYEKL. This CDR3 has 17 amino acids. J gave up 1 base and V 3 bases, and 7 bases lay outside the gene matches. CDR3 amino acids: CASSHNPLAGGTDTQYF. CDR3 sequence (DNA): TGCGCCAGCAGCCACAACCCGCTAGCGGGGGGCACAGATACGCAGTATTTT.

This rearrangement joins TRBV29-1 to TRBJ2-7; D might be TRBD1 (5 bases). CDR3 length equals 13 residues. Trimming removed 5 bases at V and 6 bases at J, with 17 bases between. Germline V CDR1 and CDR2: SQVTM, ANQGSEA. This chain's CDR3 is CSVQQGFLREQYF. The CDR3 nucleotides read TGCAGCGTTCAGCAGGGTTTCTTGCGCGAGCAGTACTTC.

The rearrangement joins TRBV6-6 to TRBJ2-1; D possibly corresponds to TRBD1 (6 bases). The CDR3 is 17 amino acids. The V gene's germline CDR1 is MNHNY and CDR2 SVGAGI (reference sequence). Between the trimmed V and J ends, which lost 6 bases and 0 bases, there was a span of 18 bases. The CDR3 loop reads CASSQQGNPFSYNEQFF. CDR3 sequence (DNA): TGTGCCAGCAGCCAACAGGGAAACCCATTCTCCTACAATGAGCAGTTCTTC.

This chain joins TRBV5-1 and TRBJ2-7, with D possibly matching TRBD1 (6 bases). Looked up from germline, CDR1 is SGHRS and CDR2 is YFSETQ. With 4 bases removed from V and 6 bases from J, the gap between germline ends came to 14 bases. The CDR3 sequence is 13 residues long. The CDR3 nucleotides read TGCGCCAGCAGCACCGGAGTGGACAGCGAGCAGTACTTC. It is translated as CASSTGVDSEQYF.

This chain uses TRBV6-1 with TRBJ1-1; D may be TRBD1 (6 bases). Trimming removed 4 bases at V and 0 bases at J, with 12 bases between. The germline V gene has CDR1 MNHNS and CDR2 SASEGT. This CDR3 has 15 residues. As DNA, the CDR3 is TGTGCCAGCAGTGGATCGGGACACCTGAACACTGAAGCTTTCTTT. Translation gives CASSGSGHLNTEAFF.

The chain has TRBV2 and TRBJ2-5, with D hard to call. CDR1 and CDR2 from the germline V gene are SNHLY and FYNNEI. The CDR3 totals 14 residues. The V gene lost 6 bases and the J gene lost 1 base, with 12 bases spanning the gap. The CDR3 here is CASSRLGGQETQYF. In nucleotides, the CDR3 is TGTGCCAGCAGCCGGTTGGGTGGCCAAGAGACCCAGTACTTC. The full variable domain, rest sourced from reference TRBV2 and TRBJ2-5, is EPEVTQTPSHQVTQMGQEVILRCVPISNHLYFYWYRQILGQKVEFLVSFYNNEISEKSEIFDDQFSVERPDGSNFTLKIRSTKLEDSAMYFCASSRLGGQETQYFGPGTRLLVL.

The rearrangement uses TRBV5-1 and TRBJ2-2; D possibly uses TRBD1 or TRBD2 (6 bases each). Germline V CDR1 and CDR2: SGHRS, YFSETQ. With 6 bases removed from V and 6 bases from J, the gap between germline ends came to 15 bases. The CDR3 has 14 residues. The CDR3 loop is CASIQAGGAGELFF. CDR3 nucleotides: TGCGCCAGCATTCAGGCCGGGGGCGCCGGGGAGCTGTTTTTT. The full variable domain, with the rest looked up from reference TRBV5-1 and TRBJ2-2, is KAGVTQTPRYLIKTRGQQVTLSCSPISGHRSVSWYQQTPGQGLQFLFEYFSETQRNKGNFPGRFSGRQFSNSRSEMNVSTLELGDSALYLCASIQAGGAGELFFGEGSRLTVL.

This rearrangement joins TRBV2 to TRBJ2-3; D uncertain. The V gene lost 5 bases and the J gene lost 2 bases, with 8 bases spanning the gap. The CDR3 has 13 amino acids. Germline assignment: CDR1 SNHLY and CDR2 FYNNEI. Here the CDR3 reads CASSQGSTDTQYF. The DNA of the CDR3 is TGTGCCAGCAGTCAAGGCTCCACAGATACGCAGTATTTT.

The chain uses TRBV19 and TRBJ2-2; maybe TRBD1 (5 bases). CDR3 length equals 14 residues. With 9 bases removed from V and 4 bases from J, the gap between germline ends came to 15 bases. Germline V gene sequence: CDR1 LNHDA, CDR2 SQIVND (reference sequence). In nucleotides, the CDR3 is TGTGCCAGCGCAGCAGGGTTCCGCACCGGGGAGCTGTTTTTT. Its translation: CASAAGFRTGELFF. Variable domain in full (rest from reference TRBV19 and TRBJ2-2): DGGITQSPKYLFRKEGQNVTLSCEQNLNHDAMYWYRQDPGQGLRLIYYSQIVNDFQKGDIAEGYSVSREKKESFPLTVTSAQKNPTAFYLCASAAGFRTGELFFGEGSRLTVL.

This clonotype was counted between two and nine times. The chain uses TRBV7-9 and TRBJ2-1, with 11 positions matching TRBD2. Germline V gene data show CDR1 as SEHNR and CDR2 as FQNEAQ (reference sequence). V was clipped by 11 bases and J by 1 base; unmatched bases: 10. The CDR3 contains 16 residues. This CDR3 reads CAGGLAGETSYNEQFF. The CDR3 region has the DNA TGTGCCGGAGGACTAGCGGGTGAAACTTCCTACAATGAGCAGTTCTTC.

The chain has TRBV2 and TRBJ2-7; TRBD1 agrees at 9 bases. Germline CDR1 and CDR2: SNHLY and FYNNEI. This CDR3 spans 15 amino acids. J lost 2 bases, V lost 6 bases, and 8 bases had no gene match. The CDR3 DNA sequence: TGTGCCAGCAGGGGCGGACAGGGGCGCCCCTACGAGCAGTACTTC. It yields the protein CASRGGQGRPYEQYF.

The chain uses TRBV7-8 and TRBJ2-2, with TRBD1 matching over 9 bases. Trimming at V came to 5 bases and at J to 0 bases, leaving 10 bases not matched to a gene. Germline V gives CDR1 SGHVS, CDR2 FQNEAQ. There are 18 residues in the CDR3. CDR3 in amino acids: CASSPRGQGLPNTGELFF. The CDR3 coding sequence is TGTGCCAGCAGCCCCCGGGGACAGGGACTACCGAACACCGGGGAGCTGTTTTTT.

This chain uses TRBV29-1 with TRBJ2-1; TRBD2 matches 8 bases. Trimming took 7 bases from V and 6 from J; bases not matched to a gene: 8. Germline CDR1 is SQVTM and CDR2 is ANQGSEA. The length of the CDR3 is 13 residues. The CDR3 loop reads CSGGLALFNEQFF. CDR3 sequence (DNA): TGCAGCGGAGGACTAGCTTTATTCAATGAGCAGTTCTTC.

CDR3 coding DNA: TGTGCCAGCACCTACAGGGGTAGCTCCTACGAGCAGTACTTC. Its translation is CASTYRGSSYEQYF. This rearrangement joins TRBV12-3 or TRBV12-4 to TRBJ2-7; 7 nucleotides agree with TRBD1. The CDR3 consists of 14 residues. Trimming took 7 bases from V and 0 from J; bases not matched to a gene: 6.

Only a few counts were recorded for this clonotype. This chain uses TRBV20-1 with TRBJ2-7, with D perhaps given as TRBD1 or TRBD2 (5 bases each). The V gene's germline CDR1 is DFQATT and CDR2 SNEGSKA (reference sequence). CDR3 length: 12 amino acids. Trimming left V 6 bases short and J 7 bases short, with 16 bases between. This CDR3 is CSATTGLREQYF. The CDR3 DNA reads TGCAGTGCGACTACAGGTTTGCGTGAGCAGTACTTC.

This chain joins TRBV20-1 and TRBJ2-5; 7 bases line up with TRBD1. Germline V gene sequence: CDR1 DFQATT, CDR2 SNEGSKA (reference sequence). This CDR3 spans 14 amino acids. Trimming at V came to 3 bases and at J to 2 bases, leaving 6 bases not matched to a gene. The CDR3 coding sequence is TGCAGTGCTAGTCCCGGACAGGCTCAAGAGACCCAGTACTTC. Translation: CSASPGQAQETQYF.

The rearrangement uses TRBV6-5 and TRBJ2-1, with D perhaps TRBD2 (6 bases). Germline loops: CDR1 MNHEY, CDR2 SVGAGI. Trimming left V 7 bases short and J 6 bases short, with 10 bases between. CDR3 length equals 12 residues. The CDR3 DNA reads as TGTGCCAGCACCTACGGGGGCAATGAGCAGTTCTTC. The encoded protein is CASTYGGNEQFF.

This chain links TRBV10-3 with TRBJ2-3, with unresolved D. CDR3 length: 15 amino acids. With 4 bases removed from V and 0 bases from J, the gap between germline ends came to 11 bases. CDR1 is ENHRY, CDR2 SYGVKD, per germline. DNA of the CDR3: TGTGCCATCAGTGGAGAACAGTCTAGCACAGATACGCAGTATTTT. Amino acid sequence: CAISGEQSSTDTQYF.

A few counts support this clonotype. This sequence joins TRBV28 and TRBJ2-1, with 9 positions matching TRBD2. This CDR3 is 16 amino acids long. Losses at the gene ends were 8 bases for V and 3 bases for J; bases not matched to a gene: 11. Per the germline V gene, CDR1 is MDHEN and CDR2 is SYDVKM. The DNA of the CDR3 is TGTGCCAGCTTTTATGCAGCGGGGGGCAACTACAATGAGCAGTTCTTC. As protein: CASFYAAGGNYNEQFF.

The V gene is TRBV12-3 or TRBV12-4, the J gene TRBJ2-3; 7 bases match TRBD1. Germline trimming cut 5 bases from V and 5 bases from J; bases unmatched to any gene: 13. The CDR3 sequence is 16 residues long. The CDR3 here is CASSLREQGFGDTQYF. The CDR3 nucleotides are TGTGCCAGCAGTCTACGCGAACAGGGGTTTGGAGATACGCAGTATTTT.

The V call is TRBV12-3 or TRBV12-4, the J call TRBJ1-1; the match to TRBD1 covers 8 bases. Trimming took 5 bases from V and 0 from J; bases not matched to a gene: 5. The CDR3 is 15 residues long. The CDR3 bases are TGTGCCAGCAGTCCACTGGGACAGGTGAACACTGAAGCTTTCTTT. Protein sequence: CASSPLGQVNTEAFF.